This TCR beta chain was found in a study of blood T cell repertoires in COVID-19 (dated by TCRdb to between 2020 and 2021). Regarding the research as a whole: Samples covering the acute and convalescent phases of COVID-19 were provided by collaborators in the United States, Italy and Spain. The material from the prospective study consisted of cDNA or gDNA derived from T cells, B-cell-depleted T cells, or PBMCs. Subjects who had been exposed to COVID-19, were actively infected with it, or had recovered from it provided the deeply sampled blood TCRbeta repertoires that made up the dataset. The repertoires were released in a freely available public database meant as a resource for research on the immune response to SARS-CoV-2. Samples came from the ongoing ImmuneRACE study (first 160 participants) plus 1,254 subjects from 6 global collaborators. The sample metadata nearly always contained a de-identified subject ID, COVID-19 status, age in years and sex. Where available, HLA class I and class II types were obtained from metadata supplied by the sample provider rather than from assay-based typing.

TCRbeta CDR3 regions were amplified from genomic DNA by means of the immunoSEQ Assay, a bias-controlled multiplex PCR. In the paper's pipeline: The number of nucleated cells in each sample was estimated from the amplification of reference gene primers within the assay. Sequence reads were collapsed and filtered to measure the absolute abundance of every unique TCRbeta CDR3 rearrangement. For each sample, productive Simpson clonality was calculated as the square root of Simpson's diversity index across productive rearrangements. Not all clones reach the TCRdb copy of this immuneACCESS table, which keeps in-frame sequences only. Checked studies attribute under half of the gap to unresolved V genes and leave the rest unexplained. The V and J calls and the clone size are those of that table, but D and trimming were determined from the DNA. Across this sample there are some 100,000 clones, with over 60% seen only once. The leading ten clones occupy roughly 4.7% of the sample.

Trimming accounts for 5 bases at V and 4 bases at J, while the number of junction bases matched to no gene is 6. The CDR3 sequence holds 15 residues, the cysteine and phenylalanine included. Only CDR3 DNA remains: 45 bases, in frame from the first base. CDR1 SEHNR and CDR2 FQNEAQ were looked up in the germline V gene (reference sequence). This clone appeared a single time. Its antigen is still unknown. Base-call qualities are not available, and no considerably larger clone is one nucleotide away. Overall study results and their limits: Clinical and demographic metadata were provided uncurated, with the amount varying by source and participant.

The collaborating institutions used their own protocols to collect whole blood in K2EDTA tubes. For TCRbeta analysis, collaborators shipped samples as frozen whole blood, isolated PBMCs, or DNA extracted from either of those sample types. The V gene is TRBV7-9 and the J gene is TRBJ1-4; TRBD1 agrees with 8 junctional bases. This receptor was identified in a human donor in a cohort sampled during active or convalescent COVID-19. Material for sequencing was peripheral blood. The DNA sequence is as follows: TGTGCCAGCAGCCCTCAGGGGGCTATTAATGAAAAACTGTTTTTT. The translation is CASSPQGAINEKLFF.